The source of this T cell receptor beta chain is a study of cytomegalovirus exposure and HLA in healthy donors. V was pared by 0 bases and J by 5 bases, with 6 bases of the junction left unmatched. The CDR3 runs 16 residues. CDR1 and CDR2 from the germline V gene are SGHVS and FQNEAQ. Turning to this clone: Its matching antigen is unknown.

No CMV serostatus was recorded for this donor. The study's findings and limits: The authors assumed roughly uniform sequencing depth across donors for presence/absence analyses.

PCR primers comprised 60 Vbeta and 13 Jbeta primers. Produced via immunoSEQ multiplex PCR; TCRdb's table is partial and in-frame only. The sample holds under 150,000 clones, 65% to 80% seen once. This rearrangement joins TRBV7-8 to TRBJ2-7; 11 positions agree with TRBD1. This sequence was found in a human donor in good health. The sequenced sample was PBMCs. CDR3 coding DNA: TGTGCCAGCAGCTTAGCTCCCCGGACAGGGGGCCACGAGCAGTACTTC. Its protein product is CASSLAPRTGGHEQYF.